This TCR beta chain was sequenced in a study of somatic mutations in cytotoxic T cells in rheumatoid arthritis. General study results and limits: Rheumatoid arthritis patients and age-matched healthy controls showed no significant difference in CD8+ T-cell clonality.

The CDR3 contains 14 residues. Germline V gene data show CDR1 as LNHDA and CDR2 as SQIVND (reference sequence). V was cut by 8 bases and J by 1 base, with 14 bases left in between. Assay used: immunoSEQ multiplex PCR; TCRdb lists only in-frame clones, some missing. The sample gives nearly 11,000 clones, almost 85% of which show up once; 8% to 9.5% is in the top ten. Notes on this clone: Its antigen is still unknown.

This clonotype was sampled from an older woman with rheumatoid arthritis. What was sequenced was CD8+ T cells sorted from blood. The chain combines TRBV19 with TRBJ1-1; tentatively, D is TRBD1 (5 bases). Here the CDR3 DNA reads TGTGCCAGTTCCTCGGGACTACAGAACACTGAAGCTTTCTTT. It translates to CASSSGLQNTEAFF.